The source of this T cell receptor (beta chain) is a study of shared clonotypes between healthy human individuals. Comment on this clone: The target antigen is unknown.

The assay was immunoSEQ multiplex PCR, and TCRdb's table has in-frame clones only and misses some. The data contain 800,000 or so clones, 96% of them seen just once; the ten biggest clones take up about 0.22%. CDR1 SEHNR and CDR2 FQNEAQ come from the germline V gene (reference sequence). CDR3 length equals 17 residues. Trimming pared 2 bases from V and 6 bases from J, leaving 22 bases between. Positively selected for CCR7, the CD45RO-negative cells used as naive CD8 cells excluded terminally differentiated effector memory CD45RA+ cells. Study-level points and caveats: Some clonotypes were shared by all four sorted-subset donors, while others were not shared. The non-shared ones had lower generation probabilities than the shared ones. Sharing across four donors was highest in naive CD4 (roughly 5%) and lowest in memory CD8 (around 0.4%).

The V call is TRBV7-9, the J call TRBJ1-2, with a possible D match to TRBD1 (5 bases). The sample taken for sequencing was naive CD8+ T cells sorted from blood. This clonotype was obtained from a man aged 25 to 40 in good health. CDR3 nucleotide sequence: TGTGCCAGCAGCTTAAGGCGGGACCCTAAAGAGTTGGATGGCTACACCTTC. Translated: CASSLRRDPKELDGYTF.